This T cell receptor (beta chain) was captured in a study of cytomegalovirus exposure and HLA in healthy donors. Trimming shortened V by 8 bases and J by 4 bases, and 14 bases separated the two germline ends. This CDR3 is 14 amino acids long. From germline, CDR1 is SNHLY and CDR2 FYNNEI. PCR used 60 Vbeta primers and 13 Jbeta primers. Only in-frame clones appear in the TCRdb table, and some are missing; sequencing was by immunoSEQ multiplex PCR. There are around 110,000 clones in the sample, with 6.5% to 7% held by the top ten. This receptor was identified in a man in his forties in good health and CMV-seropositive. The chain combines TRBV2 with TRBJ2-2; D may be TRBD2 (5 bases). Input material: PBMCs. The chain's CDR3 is CASRPEGVTGELFF. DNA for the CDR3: TGTGCCAGCCGTCCTGAGGGAGTCACCGGGGAGCTGTTTTTT.